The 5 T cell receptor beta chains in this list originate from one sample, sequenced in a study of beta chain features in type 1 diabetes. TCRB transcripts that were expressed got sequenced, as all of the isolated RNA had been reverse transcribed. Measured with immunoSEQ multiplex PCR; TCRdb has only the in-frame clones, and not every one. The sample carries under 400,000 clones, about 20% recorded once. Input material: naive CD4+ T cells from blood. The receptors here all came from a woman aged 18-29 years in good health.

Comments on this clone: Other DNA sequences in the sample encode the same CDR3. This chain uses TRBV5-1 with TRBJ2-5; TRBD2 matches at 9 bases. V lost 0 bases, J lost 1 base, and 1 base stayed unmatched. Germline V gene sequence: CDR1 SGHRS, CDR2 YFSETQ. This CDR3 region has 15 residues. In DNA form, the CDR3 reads TGCGCCAGCAGCTTGGGACTAGCGGTCCAAGAGACCCAGTACTTC. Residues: CASSLGLAVQETQYF. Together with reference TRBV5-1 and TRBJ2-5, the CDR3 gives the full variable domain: KAGVTQTPRYLIKTRGQQVTLSCSPISGHRSVSWYQQTPGQGLQFLFEYFSETQRNKGNFPGRFSGRQFSNSRSEMNVSTLELGDSALYLCASSLGLAVQETQYFGPGTRLLVL.

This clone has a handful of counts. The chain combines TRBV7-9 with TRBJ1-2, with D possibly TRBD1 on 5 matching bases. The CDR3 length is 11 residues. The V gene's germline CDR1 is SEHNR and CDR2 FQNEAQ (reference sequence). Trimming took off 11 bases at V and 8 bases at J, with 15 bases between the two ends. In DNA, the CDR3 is TGTGCCGGCGGGGGTACAAAAGGCTACACCTTC. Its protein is CAGGGTKGYTF.

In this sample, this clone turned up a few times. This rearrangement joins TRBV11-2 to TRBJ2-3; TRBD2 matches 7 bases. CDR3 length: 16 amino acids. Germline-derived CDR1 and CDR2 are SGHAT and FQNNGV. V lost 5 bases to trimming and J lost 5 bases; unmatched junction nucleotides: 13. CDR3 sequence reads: CASSDHRRESVDTQYF. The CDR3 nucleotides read TGTGCCAGCAGCGATCACCGGCGGGAGTCCGTAGATACGCAGTATTTT.

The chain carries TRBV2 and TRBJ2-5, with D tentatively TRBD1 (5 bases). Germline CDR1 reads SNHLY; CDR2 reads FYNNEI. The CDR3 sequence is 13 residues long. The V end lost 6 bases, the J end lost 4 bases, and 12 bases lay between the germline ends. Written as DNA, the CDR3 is TGTGCCAGCAGCGCCCAGGGCCGAGAGACCCAGTACTTC. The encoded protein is CASSAQGRETQYF.

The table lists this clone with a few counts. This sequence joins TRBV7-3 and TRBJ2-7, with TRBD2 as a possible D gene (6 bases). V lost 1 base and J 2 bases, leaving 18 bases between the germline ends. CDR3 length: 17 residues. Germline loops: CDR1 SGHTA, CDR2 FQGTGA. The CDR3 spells CASSLRVGGGGPYEQYF. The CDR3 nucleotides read TGTGCCAGCAGCTTAAGGGTCGGCGGAGGAGGGCCCTACGAGCAGTACTTC.